The next 19 T cell receptor beta chains were all read from a single sample in a study of spatial heterogeneity in lung cancer. Via MiXCR, TCRdb re-called the 5' RACE reads, giving one row per CDR3 protein. The data show 7,200 or so distinct CDR3 sequences, roughly 13% seen once. Findings and caveats of the study: One measure, the expanded intratumoral alpha and beta TCR count, tracked tumor mutation counts.

Their target antigens are unknown. Sample time point: sample taken at primary tumor resection. Sequenced here: lung tumor tissue, sampled at surgery. The receptors shown here come from a male donor with early-stage non-small cell lung cancer.

This clonotype was found many times. The library was built for alpha chains, so this beta chain is an off-target read and its size means little. The chain couples TRBV6-5 to TRBJ1-2; 9 bases are shared with TRBD1. Germline V lookup: CDR1 MNHEY, CDR2 SVGAGI. CDR3 length equals 15 residues. V lost 6 bases and J lost 3; bases outside the gene matches: 8. As DNA, the CDR3 is TGTGCCAGCAGCCGGGACAGGGAGATGCACTATGGCTACACCTTC. As protein: CASSRDREMHYGYTF.

This clonotype was detected ten times or more. Since the library was made to target alpha chains, this beta chain is a stray read and its abundance is not meaningful. V usage is TRBV3-1 and J usage is TRBJ1-1; weak D call: TRBD1 (5 bases). Germline V gene lookup returns CDR1 LGHDT and CDR2 YNNKEL (reference sequence). Deletions cut 9 bases from V and 4 bases from J, with 15 bases between. The CDR3 has 13 amino acids. Here the CDR3 DNA reads TGTGCCAGTTTAGGGGTGAGGGGCACTGAAGCTTTCTTT. Encoded protein: CASLGVRGTEAFF.

The sample holds many counts of this clonotype. With the library built for alpha chains, this beta chain is off target and its frequency is not meaningful. The V and J genes are TRBV20-1 and TRBJ1-5; D gene ambiguous. The CDR3 is 13 residues long. V was trimmed by 5 bases and J by 0 bases, leaving 8 bases between them. Germline V lookup: CDR1 DFQATT, CDR2 SNEGSKA (reference sequence). The CDR3 nucleotides are TGCAGTGCTGGACTCTATAGCAATCAGCCCCAGCATTTT. Amino acids: CSAGLYSNQPQHF.

This clonotype appeared many times. This beta chain slipped into a library made for alpha chains as a stray read, so its size is not meaningful. The chain joins TRBV13 to TRBJ2-3, with 10 positions matching TRBD2. V shed 6 bases and J 2 bases; nucleotides not matched to a gene: 8. Germline CDR1 reads PRHDT; CDR2 reads FYEKMQ (reference sequence). This CDR3 is 16 amino acids long. CDR3 nucleotides: TGTGCCAGCAGGCCCGGGACTAGCGCGAACACAGATACGCAGTATTTT. Amino acid sequence: CASRPGTSANTDTQYF. Filled out from reference TRBV13 and TRBJ2-3, the complete variable domain reads AAGVIQSPRHLIKEKRETATLKCYPIPRHDTVYWYQQGPGQDPQFLISFYEKMQSDKGSIPDRFSAQQFSDYHSELNMSSLELGDSALYFCASRPGTSANTDTQYFGPGTRLTVL.

By its share, this clonotype is medium-sized. This beta chain is an unintended read in a library built for alpha chains; its size means little. The chain carries TRBV2 and TRBJ2-5, with D tentatively TRBD2 (5 bases). This CDR3 region has 13 residues. Germline CDR1 SNHLY, CDR2 FYNNEI. The DNA of the CDR3 is TGTTCCTCCAGCACTAGAGACCAAGAGACCCAGTACTTC. It is translated as CSSSTRDQETQYF.

This clonotype is categorized as large. With the library built for alpha chains, this beta chain is off target and its frequency is not meaningful. The chain joins TRBV12-3 or TRBV12-4 to TRBJ2-7; 14 positions match TRBD2. The CDR3 covers 16 residues. V trimming: 6 bases; J trimming: 5 bases; junction bases outside the gene matches: 9. The CDR3 loop is CASRWGLAGADNEQYF. The CDR3 DNA reads as TGTGCCAGCAGGTGGGGACTAGCGGGAGCCGACAACGAGCAGTACTTC.

Many counts were recorded for this clonotype. Because this beta chain is a stray read in a library intended to capture alpha chains, its abundance should not be given much weight. The chain uses TRBV6-1 and TRBJ1-5; the match to TRBD1 covers 8 bases. Unmatched junction bases numbered 11, after V lost 4 bases and J lost 3 bases. This CDR3 is 17 amino acids long. Germline CDR1 MNHNS, CDR2 SASEGT. The CDR3 nucleotides read TGTGCCAGCAGTGCCCACGGACAGGGCTCCATCAATCAGCCCCAGCATTTT. This sequence encodes CASSAHGQGSINQPQHF.

This clonotype was seen a handful of times. A library prepared for alpha chains yielded this beta chain as an off-target read; its size is of little meaning. The CDR3 DNA follows: TGTGCCAGCAGTTTGTCAGGCAAACCTAACTATGGCTACACCTTC. It yields the protein CASSLSGKPNYGYTF. The chain combines TRBV12-3 or TRBV12-4 with TRBJ1-2; D unresolved. V dropped 3 bases and J dropped 0 bases, with 11 bases sitting between them. The length of the CDR3 is 15 residues.

Comments on this clonotype: As an off-target read in a library built for alpha chains, this beta chain has a frequency of little significance. This sequence joins TRBV25-1 and TRBJ2-7, with 8 positions matching TRBD1. V trimming: 2 bases; J trimming: 3 bases; junction bases outside the gene matches: 12. Germline V CDR1 and CDR2: MGHDK, SYGVNS. This CDR3 contains 17 residues. The CDR3 nucleotides read TGTGCCAGCAGTGAACGCGACAGGGGCACATGGGACTACGAGCAGTACTTC. It codes for CASSERDRGTWDYEQYF.

This clonotype showed up many times. This beta chain is a stray sequence in a library constructed for alpha chains; its clone size is not meaningful. The gene calls are TRBV5-1 and TRBJ2-3; perhaps TRBD1 as D (6 bases). The CDR3 has 15 amino acids. The V and J ends lost 0 bases and 5 bases respectively, with 13 bases between them. Germline V CDR1 and CDR2: SGHRS, YFSETQ. Here the CDR3 DNA reads TGCGCCAGCAGCTTGGAAACAGGGTCGGAAGATACGCAGTATTTT. Its translation: CASSLETGSEDTQYF.

This clonotype was observed at least ten times. In a library made to pick up alpha chains, this beta chain is a stray read with a size that means little. The chain recombines TRBV5-1 with TRBJ2-5; 8 positions agree with TRBD2. With V trimmed by 4 bases and J by 1 base, 9 bases remained unmatched. CDR1 and CDR2 (germline): SGHRS, YFSETQ. The CDR3 runs 16 residues. The DNA for the CDR3 is TGCGCCAGCAGCGGGGGAACTAGCGGAGGCCAAGAGACCCAGTACTTC. It is translated as CASSGGTSGGQETQYF.

In its sample, this clonotype was seen a few times. A library made for alpha chains picked up this beta chain off target, so its size means little. DNA of the CDR3: TGCAGTGCTAGCTGGGGGGCGAACACCGGGGAGCTGTTTTTT. Translating it yields CSASWGANTGELFF. The chain uses TRBV20-1 and TRBJ2-2; TRBD2 might be the D (6 bases). CDR1 is DFQATT, CDR2 SNEGSKA, per germline (reference sequence). The CDR3 consists of 14 residues. Trimming shortened V by 3 bases and J by 0 bases, and 8 bases separated the two germline ends.

This clonotype was picked up many times. This beta chain is an unintended read in a library built for alpha chains; its size means little. The DNA of the CDR3 is TGCAGTGCAACTAGCGGGAGGTCCCCACGGGATACGCAGTATTTT. Its protein is CSATSGRSPRDTQYF. The rearrangement joins TRBV20-1 to TRBJ2-3; 12 positions agree with TRBD2. This CDR3 contains 15 residues. V was clipped by 6 bases and J by 6 bases; unmatched bases: 10. Germline lookup yields CDR1 DFQATT and CDR2 SNEGSKA (reference sequence).

This clonotype counts as medium-sized (0.01 to 0.1%). This beta chain turned up in a library designed for alpha chains; as an off-target read, its abundance says little. J is TRBJ1-3 and V is TRBV28; D is uncertain. Deletions cut 2 bases from V and 0 bases from J, with 11 bases between. Germline CDR1 is MDHEN and CDR2 is SYDVKM. The CDR3 spans 16 residues. The chain's CDR3 is CASSLEHTSSGNTIYF. For the CDR3, the DNA is TGTGCCAGCAGTTTAGAACACACAAGCTCTGGAAACACCATATATTTT.

Judged by abundance, this clonotype is medium-sized. A library made for alpha chains picked up this beta chain off target, so its size means little. The chain is built from TRBV20-1 and TRBJ2-5; 7 nucleotides align to TRBD2. Germline values: CDR1 DFQATT, CDR2 SNEGSKA (reference sequence). The V gene end was trimmed by 1 base and the J gene end by 0 bases; junction bases not matched to a gene: 5. The CDR3 has 15 residues. CDR3 region: CSARGAGAYQETQYF. The DNA of the CDR3 is TGCAGTGCTAGAGGGGCGGGAGCGTACCAAGAGACCCAGTACTTC.

This clonotype has ten or more counts. As an off-target read in a library built for alpha chains, this beta chain has a frequency of little significance. J is TRBJ1-5 and V is TRBV4-3; D gene uncertain. The CDR3 is 13 residues long. In germline, CDR1 is LGHNA, CDR2 YSLEER. V was trimmed by 4 bases and J by 5 bases, leaving 9 bases between them. CDR3 loop: CASSRSVDQPQHF. The CDR3 nucleotides read TGCGCCAGCAGCCGATCAGTAGATCAGCCCCAGCATTTT.

This clonotype was found many times. The library was built for alpha chains, so this beta chain is an off-target read and its size means little. The rearrangement links TRBV20-1 to TRBJ1-1; D ambiguous. Per the germline V gene, CDR1 is DFQATT and CDR2 is SNEGSKA (reference sequence). This CDR3 is 14 amino acids long. V lost 3 bases to trimming and J lost 1 base, with 12 bases between them. CDR3 protein: CSASPVIKNTEAFF. The CDR3 region has the DNA TGCAGTGCTAGTCCGGTAATCAAGAACACTGAAGCTTTCTTT.

This clonotype was found many times. This beta chain is a stray sequence in a library constructed for alpha chains; its clone size is not meaningful. The chain is built from TRBV9 and TRBJ2-6, with a possible D match to TRBD1 (6 bases). Germline V CDR1 and CDR2: SGDLS, YYNGEE. The ends were cut back, 0 bases at V and 6 bases at J, with 10 bases in the middle. The CDR3 extends over 15 amino acids. The CDR3 sequence: CASSVGQVLANVLTF. The CDR3 nucleotides read TGTGCCAGCAGCGTAGGACAGGTTTTGGCCAACGTCCTGACTTTC.

By frequency in the sample, this clonotype is medium-sized (0.01 to 0.1%). Found in a library prepared for alpha chains, this beta chain is an off-target read, and its abundance has little meaning. The chain joins TRBV5-6 to TRBJ2-7, with D perhaps matching TRBD2 (5 bases). Trimming shortened V by 1 base and J by 5 bases, and 13 bases separated the two germline ends. Germline V gives CDR1 SGHDT, CDR2 YYEEEE. This CDR3 comprises 14 residues. The CDR3 here is CASSLRGSFHEQYF. As DNA, the CDR3 is TGTGCCAGCAGCTTGCGTGGGAGTTTCCACGAGCAGTACTTC.